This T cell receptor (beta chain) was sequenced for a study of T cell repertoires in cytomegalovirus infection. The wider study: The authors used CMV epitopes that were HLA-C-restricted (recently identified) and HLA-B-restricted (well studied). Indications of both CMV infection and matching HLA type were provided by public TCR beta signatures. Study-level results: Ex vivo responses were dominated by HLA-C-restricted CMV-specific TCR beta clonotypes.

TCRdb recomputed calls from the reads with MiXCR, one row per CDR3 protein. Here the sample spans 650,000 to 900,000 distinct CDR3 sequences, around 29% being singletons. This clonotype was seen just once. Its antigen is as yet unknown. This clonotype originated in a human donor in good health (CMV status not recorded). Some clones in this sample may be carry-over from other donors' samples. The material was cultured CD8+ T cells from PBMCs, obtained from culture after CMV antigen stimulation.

For the CDR3, the DNA is TGTGCCAGCAGCCGCTCCCCGGGACAGGGGGCCAACGAGCAGTACTTC. As protein: CASSRSPGQGANEQYF. The J gene is TRBJ2-7, the V gene TRBV7-6, with 12 bases fitting TRBD1. Germline V gene lookup returns CDR1 SGHVS and CDR2 FNYEAQ. V lost 5 bases to trimming and J lost 5 bases; unmatched junction nucleotides: 10. The CDR3 is 16 amino acids.